Listed below are T cell receptor beta chains from one sample, sequenced in a study of T cells in Graves' hyperthyroidism and ophthalmopathy. Via MiXCR, TCRdb re-called the multiplex PCR reads, giving one row per CDR3 protein. The sample consists of approximately 480,000 distinct CDR3 sequences, more than 20% of them appearing once. Sequenced: blood. Receptor source: a man aged 18 to 30 with Graves' hyperthyroidism. CDR3s include the opening cysteine and the closing phenylalanine or tryptophan. The order of the fields is J gene, D gene, clone size, V gene, CDR3 protein, CDR3 DNA. The D gene is left open where the match is weak. Clone sizes are given selectively: once, few, many, or a class where the clone is expanded.

J gene: TRBJ1-2; D gene: -; clone size: many; V gene: TRBV6-2/TRBV6-3; CDR3 protein: CASSYSLAGSYGYTF; CDR3 DNA: TGTGCCAGCAGTTACTCCCTTGCAGGGAGCTATGGCTACACCTTC
J gene: TRBJ1-2; D gene: -; clone size: -; V gene: TRBV29-1; CDR3 protein: CSVEGNAGYGYTF; CDR3 DNA: TGCAGCGTTGAAGGAAACGCGGGCTATGGCTACACCTTC
J gene: TRBJ1-1; D gene: -; clone size: many; V gene: TRBV5-1; CDR3 protein: CASSSAEGYNTEAFF; CDR3 DNA: TGCGCCAGCAGCTCGGCCGAAGGTTACAACACTGAAGCTTTCTTT
J gene: TRBJ2-5; D gene: -; clone size: many; V gene: TRBV7-2; CDR3 protein: CASSLPEETQYF; CDR3 DNA: TGTGCCAGCAGCTTACCGGAAGAGACCCAGTACTTC
J gene: TRBJ2-7; D gene: -; clone size: many; V gene: TRBV6-1; CDR3 protein: CASSEPGLGYEQYF; CDR3 DNA: TGTGCCAGCAGTGAGCCGGGACTGGGCTACGAGCAGTACTTC
J gene: TRBJ1-2; D gene: -; clone size: few; V gene: TRBV18; CDR3 protein: CASSPGGQNYGYTF; CDR3 DNA: TGTGCCAGCTCACCAGGGGGACAAAATTATGGCTACACCTTC
J gene: TRBJ2-7; D gene: -; clone size: many; V gene: TRBV6-2/TRBV6-3; CDR3 protein: CASSYSHLSSYEQYF; CDR3 DNA: TGTGCCAGCAGTTACTCACACCTGAGCTCCTACGAGCAGTACTTC
J gene: TRBJ2-2; D gene: -; clone size: once; V gene: TRBV6-5; CDR3 protein: CASSYRGGGANTGELFF; CDR3 DNA: TGTGCCAGCAGTTACCGGGGCGGAGGAGCGAACACCGGGGAGCTGTTTTTT
J gene: TRBJ1-5; D gene: -; clone size: many; V gene: TRBV2; CDR3 protein: CASSVSYTDQPQHF; CDR3 DNA: TGTGCCAGCAGTGTCAGTTATACGGATCAGCCCCAGCATTTT
J gene: TRBJ2-7; D gene: TRBD1; clone size: -; V gene: TRBV6-1; CDR3 protein: CATIQGVPYEQYF; CDR3 DNA: TGTGCCACAATACAGGGGGTTCCCTACGAGCAGTACTTC
J gene: TRBJ1-5; D gene: -; clone size: many; V gene: TRBV19; CDR3 protein: CASNNGYNQPQHF; CDR3 DNA: TGTGCCAGTAATAACGGGTACAATCAGCCCCAGCATTTT
J gene: TRBJ1-2; D gene: -; clone size: many; V gene: TRBV5-1; CDR3 protein: CASSLEPGTKYNGYTF; CDR3 DNA: TGCGCCAGCAGCTTGGAGCCCGGGACAAAGTATAATGGCTACACCTTC
J gene: TRBJ2-7; D gene: -; clone size: once; V gene: TRBV12-3/TRBV12-4; CDR3 protein: CASSYSIGVTYEQYF; CDR3 DNA: TGTGCCAGCAGTTACTCGATTGGGGTTACCTACGAGCAGTACTTC
J gene: TRBJ1-2; D gene: -; clone size: few; V gene: TRBV6-4; CDR3 protein: CASSVETFRSYTF; CDR3 DNA: TGTGCCAGCAGTGTGGAAACATTTAGAAGCTACACCTTC
J gene: TRBJ1-1; D gene: TRBD1; clone size: -; V gene: TRBV7-2; CDR3 protein: CASSARSRGRGTEAFF; CDR3 DNA: TGTGCCAGCAGCGCCCGGAGCAGGGGGCGAGGAACTGAAGCTTTCTTT
J gene: TRBJ2-7; D gene: TRBD2; clone size: few; V gene: TRBV4-3; CDR3 protein: CASSPTQSLAGGDQYF; CDR3 DNA: TGCGCCAGCAGCCCAACCCAGTCCCTAGCGGGAGGCGATCAGTACTTC
J gene: TRBJ2-7; D gene: -; clone size: -; V gene: TRBV12-3/TRBV12-4; CDR3 protein: CASSPTGFTGHEQYF; CDR3 DNA: TGTGCCAGCAGTCCAACGGGATTTACTGGCCACGAGCAGTACTTC
J gene: TRBJ2-5; D gene: -; clone size: once; V gene: TRBV28; CDR3 protein: CASSPWDKKETQYF; CDR3 DNA: TGTGCCAGCAGTCCCTGGGACAAAAAAGAGACCCAGTACTTC
J gene: TRBJ2-5; D gene: TRBD2; clone size: once; V gene: TRBV12-3/TRBV12-4; CDR3 protein: CASSSLAGKTQYF; CDR3 DNA: TGTGCCAGCAGTTCTTTAGCGGGAAAGACCCAGTACTTC
J gene: TRBJ1-2; D gene: -; clone size: few; V gene: TRBV6-1; CDR3 protein: CASRWGSGGYTF; CDR3 DNA: TGTGCCAGCAGGTGGGGGAGTGGTGGCTACACCTTC
J gene: TRBJ1-1; D gene: -; clone size: -; V gene: TRBV12-3/TRBV12-4; CDR3 protein: CASSLGSRNTEAFF; CDR3 DNA: TGTGCCAGCAGTTTAGGGTCTCGGAACACTGAAGCTTTCTTT
J gene: TRBJ2-7; D gene: -; clone size: many; V gene: TRBV9; CDR3 protein: CASSPEARSSYEQYF; CDR3 DNA: TGTGCCAGCAGCCCTGAGGCGAGGAGCTCCTACGAGCAGTACTTC
J gene: TRBJ1-5; D gene: -; clone size: many; V gene: TRBV28; CDR3 protein: CASSLPNQPQHF; CDR3 DNA: TGTGCCAGCAGTTTGCCCAATCAGCCCCAGCATTTT
J gene: TRBJ2-7; D gene: TRBD2; clone size: -; V gene: TRBV20-1; CDR3 protein: CSARDLGGSWYEQYF; CDR3 DNA: TGCAGTGCTAGAGATCTCGGCGGGAGTTGGTACGAGCAGTACTTC
J gene: TRBJ2-2; D gene: -; clone size: many; V gene: TRBV2; CDR3 protein: CASLRGDPSTGTGELFF; CDR3 DNA: TGTGCCTCTCTTAGGGGTGACCCTAGCACGGGGACCGGGGAGCTGTTTTTT
J gene: TRBJ2-5; D gene: -; clone size: many; V gene: TRBV28; CDR3 protein: CASQGGSRGVETQYF; CDR3 DNA: TGTGCCTCCCAGGGGGGCTCGAGAGGGGTGGAGACCCAGTACTTC
J gene: TRBJ2-5; D gene: -; clone size: many; V gene: TRBV6-1; CDR3 protein: CASSENVGAQMTQYF; CDR3 DNA: TGTGCCAGCAGTGAAAACGTGGGGGCCCAGATGACCCAGTACTTC
J gene: TRBJ2-7; D gene: TRBD1; clone size: many; V gene: TRBV7-9; CDR3 protein: CASSSPGQGSEQYF; CDR3 DNA: TGTGCCAGCAGTTCTCCGGGACAGGGCTCCGAGCAGTACTTC
J gene: TRBJ1-1; D gene: -; clone size: many; V gene: TRBV11-3; CDR3 protein: CASTLRGSTEAFF; CDR3 DNA: TGTGCCAGCACCCTGCGGGGTAGCACTGAAGCTTTCTTT
J gene: TRBJ1-5; D gene: TRBD1; clone size: many; V gene: TRBV24-1; CDR3 protein: CATSDSDRGGNQPQHF; CDR3 DNA: TGTGCCACCAGTGATTCGGACAGGGGTGGGAATCAGCCCCAGCATTTT
J gene: TRBJ2-7; D gene: -; clone size: many; V gene: TRBV30; CDR3 protein: CAWSGTGYGEQYF; CDR3 DNA: TGTGCCTGGAGTGGAACAGGGTACGGCGAGCAGTACTTC
J gene: TRBJ1-2; D gene: TRBD1; clone size: -; V gene: TRBV5-1; CDR3 protein: CASSFNTLKFLDRELHGYTF; CDR3 DNA: TGCGCCAGCAGCTTCAACACATTGAAATTCTTGGACAGGGAACTACATGGCTACACCTTC
J gene: TRBJ1-2; D gene: TRBD1; clone size: many; V gene: TRBV6-5; CDR3 protein: CASSYSGTGGTNYGYTF; CDR3 DNA: TGTGCCAGCAGTTACTCGGGGACAGGGGGCACTAACTATGGCTACACCTTC
J gene: TRBJ1-5; D gene: -; clone size: many; V gene: TRBV6-2/TRBV6-3; CDR3 protein: CASSHLGPQHF; CDR3 DNA: TGTGCCAGCAGTCACCTTGGGCCCCAGCATTTT
J gene: TRBJ2-5; D gene: -; clone size: many; V gene: TRBV12-3/TRBV12-4; CDR3 protein: CASSFLGTQYF; CDR3 DNA: TGTGCCAGCAGTTTCCTTGGGACCCAGTACTTC
J gene: TRBJ1-5; D gene: -; clone size: few; V gene: TRBV4-2; CDR3 protein: CASSQEENGYSNQPQHF; CDR3 DNA: TGTGCCAGCAGCCAAGAGGAAAACGGATATAGCAATCAGCCCCAGCATTTT